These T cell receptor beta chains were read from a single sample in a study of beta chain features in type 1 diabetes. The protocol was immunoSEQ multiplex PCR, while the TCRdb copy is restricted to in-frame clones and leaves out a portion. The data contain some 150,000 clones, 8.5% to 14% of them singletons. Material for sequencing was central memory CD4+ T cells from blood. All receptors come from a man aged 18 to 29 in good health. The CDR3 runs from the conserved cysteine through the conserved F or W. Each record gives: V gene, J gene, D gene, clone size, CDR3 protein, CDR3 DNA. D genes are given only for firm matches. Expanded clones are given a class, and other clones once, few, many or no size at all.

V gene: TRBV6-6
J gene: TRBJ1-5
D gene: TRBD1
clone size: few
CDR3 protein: CASSPGTAINQPQHF
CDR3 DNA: TGTGCCAGCAGCCCCGGGACAGCGATTAATCAGCCCCAGCATTTT

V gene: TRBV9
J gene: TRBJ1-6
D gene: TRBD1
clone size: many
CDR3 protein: CASRKGAADSPLHF
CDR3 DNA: TGTGCCAGCAGGAAGGGGGCTGCTGATTCACCCCTCCACTTT

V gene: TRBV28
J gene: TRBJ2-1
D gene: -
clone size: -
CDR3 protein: CASMAGFNEQFF
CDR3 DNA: TGTGCCAGCATGGCGGGGTTCAATGAGCAGTTCTTC

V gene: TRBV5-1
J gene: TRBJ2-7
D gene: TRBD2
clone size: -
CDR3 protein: CASSSGTSGYEQYF
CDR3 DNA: TGCGCCAGCAGCTCCGGGACTAGCGGCTACGAGCAGTACTTC

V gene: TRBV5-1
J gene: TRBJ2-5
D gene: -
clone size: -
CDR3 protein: CASSFRGQETQYF
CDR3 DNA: TGCGCCAGCAGCTTTAGGGGGCAAGAGACCCAGTACTTC

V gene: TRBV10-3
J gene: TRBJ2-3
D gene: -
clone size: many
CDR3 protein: CAISEGPPRADTQYF
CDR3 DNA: TGTGCCATCAGTGAGGGACCACCGCGCGCAGATACGCAGTATTTT

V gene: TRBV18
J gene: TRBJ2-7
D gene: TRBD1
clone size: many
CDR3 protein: CASSPGQGEQYF
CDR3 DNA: TGTGCCAGCTCCCCGGGACAGGGGGAGCAGTACTTC

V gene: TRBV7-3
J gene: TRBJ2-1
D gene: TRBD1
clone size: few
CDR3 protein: CASSPRAPGGSSYNEQFF
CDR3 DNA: TGTGCCAGCAGCCCCCGGGCCCCAGGGGGTAGCTCCTACAATGAGCAGTTCTTC

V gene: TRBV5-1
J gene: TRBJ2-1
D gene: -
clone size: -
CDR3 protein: CASSLVGGGNEQFF
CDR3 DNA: TGCGCCAGCAGCTTGGTTGGTGGGGGCAATGAGCAGTTCTTC

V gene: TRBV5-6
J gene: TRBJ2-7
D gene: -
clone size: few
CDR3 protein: CASSLTGPGAYEQYF
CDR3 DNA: TGTGCCAGCAGCCTCACCGGACCGGGGGCCTACGAGCAGTACTTC

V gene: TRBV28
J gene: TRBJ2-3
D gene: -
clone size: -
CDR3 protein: CASSSMRQGYTDTQYF
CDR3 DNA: TGTGCCAGCAGTTCCATGCGGCAGGGGTACACAGATACGCAGTATTTT

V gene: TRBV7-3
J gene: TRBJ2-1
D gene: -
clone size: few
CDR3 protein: CASSLTRENEQFF
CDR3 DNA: TGTGCCAGCAGCTTAACGCGCGAAAATGAGCAGTTCTTC

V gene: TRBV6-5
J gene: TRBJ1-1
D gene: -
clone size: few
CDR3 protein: CASSYEKPGRTVAFF
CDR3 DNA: TGTGCCAGCAGTTACGAAAAGCCGGGACGGACCGTGGCTTTCTTT

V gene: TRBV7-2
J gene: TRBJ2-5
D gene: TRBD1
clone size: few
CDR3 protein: CASSPQDRGPSQETQYF
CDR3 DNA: TGTGCCAGCAGCCCCCAGGACAGGGGGCCTAGCCAAGAGACCCAGTACTTC

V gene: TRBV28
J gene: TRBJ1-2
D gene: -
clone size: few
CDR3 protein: CASSLGLYGYTF
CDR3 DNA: TGTGCCAGCAGTTTGGGTCTTTATGGCTACACCTTC

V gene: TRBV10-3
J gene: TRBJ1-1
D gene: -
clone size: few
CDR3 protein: CAITPHGAGTEAFF
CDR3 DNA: TGTGCCATCACCCCTCATGGGGCCGGCACTGAAGCTTTCTTT

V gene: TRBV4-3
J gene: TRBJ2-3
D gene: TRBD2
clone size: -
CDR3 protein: CASSQDSWGTSGTDTQYF
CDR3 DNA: TGCGCCAGCAGCCAAGATTCCTGGGGGACTAGCGGTACAGATACGCAGTATTTT

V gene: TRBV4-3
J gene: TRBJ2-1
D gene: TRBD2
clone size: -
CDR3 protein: CASSQYPSSGMIYNEQFF
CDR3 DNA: TGCGCCAGCAGCCAATATCCCTCTAGCGGGATGATATACAATGAGCAGTTCTTC

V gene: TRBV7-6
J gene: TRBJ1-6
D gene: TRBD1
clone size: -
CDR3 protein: CASSLARTGSNSPLHF
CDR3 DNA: TGTGCCAGCAGCTTAGCCCGGACAGGGAGCAATTCACCCCTCCACTTT

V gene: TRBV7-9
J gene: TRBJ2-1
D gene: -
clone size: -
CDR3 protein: CASSLAPRLRNEQFF
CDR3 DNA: TGTGCCAGCAGCTTAGCGCCCCGACTCCGCAATGAGCAGTTCTTC

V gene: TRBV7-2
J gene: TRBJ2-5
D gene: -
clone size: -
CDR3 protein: CASSLWGAQETQYF
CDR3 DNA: TGTGCCAGCAGCTTGTGGGGGGCCCAAGAGACCCAGTACTTC

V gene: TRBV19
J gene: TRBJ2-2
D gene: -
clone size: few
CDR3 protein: CAIASEDLNTGELFF
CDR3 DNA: TGTGCCATTGCGTCAGAGGACCTGAACACCGGGGAGCTGTTTTTT

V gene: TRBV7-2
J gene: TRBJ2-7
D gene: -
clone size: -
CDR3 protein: CASSPRVAYEQYF
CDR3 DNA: TGTGCCAGCAGCCCCCGCGTCGCCTACGAGCAGTACTTC

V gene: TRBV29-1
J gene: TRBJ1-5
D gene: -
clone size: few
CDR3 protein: CSGSSGGGNQPQHF
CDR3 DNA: TGCAGCGGGTCGAGCGGGGGTGGCAATCAGCCCCAGCATTTT

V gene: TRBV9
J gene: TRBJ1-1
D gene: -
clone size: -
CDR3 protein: CASRPGARADTEAFF
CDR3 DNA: TGTGCCAGCCGGCCGGGAGCCCGAGCGGACACTGAAGCTTTCTTT

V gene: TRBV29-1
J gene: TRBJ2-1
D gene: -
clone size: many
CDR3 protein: CSVRDWGSSYNEQFF
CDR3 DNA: TGCAGCGTCAGGGACTGGGGCTCCTCCTACAATGAGCAGTTCTTC

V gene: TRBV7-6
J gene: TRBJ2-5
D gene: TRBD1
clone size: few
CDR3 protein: CASSLTGRGNQETQYF
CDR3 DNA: TGTGCCAGCAGCTTAACGGGCAGGGGGAACCAAGAGACCCAGTACTTC

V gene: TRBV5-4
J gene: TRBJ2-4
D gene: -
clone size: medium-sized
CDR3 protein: CASSPTGSQNIQYF
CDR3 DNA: TGTGCCAGCAGCCCTACAGGGTCCCAAAACATTCAGTACTTC

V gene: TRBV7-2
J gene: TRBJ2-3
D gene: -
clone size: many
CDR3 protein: CASSGRLVSTDTQYF
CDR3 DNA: TGTGCCAGCAGCGGTCGACTAGTCTCAACAGATACGCAGTATTTT

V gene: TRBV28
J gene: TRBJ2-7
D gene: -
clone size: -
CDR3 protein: CASSPTGRYEQYF
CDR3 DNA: TGTGCCAGCAGCCCTACAGGGAGGTACGAGCAGTACTTC

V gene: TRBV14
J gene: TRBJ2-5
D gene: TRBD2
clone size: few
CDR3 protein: CASSPGLAVETQYF
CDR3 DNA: TGTGCCAGCAGTCCGGGACTAGCTGTAGAGACCCAGTACTTC

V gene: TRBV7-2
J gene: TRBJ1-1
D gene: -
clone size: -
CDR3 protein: CASSLALSTEAFF
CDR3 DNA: TGTGCCAGCAGCTTAGCGCTAAGTACTGAAGCTTTCTTT

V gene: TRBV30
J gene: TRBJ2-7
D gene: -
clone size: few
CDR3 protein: CAWSVLRQTPYEQYF
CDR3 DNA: TGTGCCTGGAGTGTACTCCGACAGACACCCTACGAGCAGTACTTC

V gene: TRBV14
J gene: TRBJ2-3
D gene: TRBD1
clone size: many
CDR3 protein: CASSRDRAYTDTQYF
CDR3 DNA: TGTGCCAGCAGCCGAGACAGGGCATACACAGATACGCAGTATTTT

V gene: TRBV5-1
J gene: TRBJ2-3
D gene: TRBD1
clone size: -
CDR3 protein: CASTTGMDTQYF
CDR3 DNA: TGCGCCAGCACGACAGGGATGGATACGCAGTATTTT

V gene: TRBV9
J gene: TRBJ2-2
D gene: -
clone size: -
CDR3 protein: CASSVWGTNTGELFF
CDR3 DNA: TGTGCCAGCAGCGTATGGGGGACCAATACCGGGGAGCTGTTTTTT

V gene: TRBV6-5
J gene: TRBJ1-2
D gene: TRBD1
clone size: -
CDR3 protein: CASSFTGVGYGYTF
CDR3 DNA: TGTGCCAGCAGTTTCACAGGGGTTGGCTATGGCTACACCTTC

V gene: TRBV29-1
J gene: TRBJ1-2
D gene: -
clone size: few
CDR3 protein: CSVGQINYGYTF
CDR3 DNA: TGCAGCGTTGGGCAGATAAACTATGGCTACACCTTC

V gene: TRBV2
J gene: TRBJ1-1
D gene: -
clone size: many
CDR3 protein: CASTRAGRRTEAFF
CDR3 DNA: TGTGCCAGCACCAGAGCGGGGCGTCGCACTGAAGCTTTCTTT

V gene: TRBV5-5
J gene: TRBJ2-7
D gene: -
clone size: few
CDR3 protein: CASSDPTGRSYEQYF
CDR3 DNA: TGTGCCAGCAGCGATCCGACAGGAAGGAGCTACGAGCAGTACTTC

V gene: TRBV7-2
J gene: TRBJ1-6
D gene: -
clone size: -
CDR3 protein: CASNRELDSPLHF
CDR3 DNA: TGCGCCAGCAACAGGGAATTAGATTCACCCCTCCACTTT

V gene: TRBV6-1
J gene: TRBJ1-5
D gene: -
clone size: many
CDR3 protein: CASSSGPFGNQPQHF
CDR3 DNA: TGTGCCAGCAGTTCAGGGCCGTTCGGGAATCAGCCCCAGCATTTT

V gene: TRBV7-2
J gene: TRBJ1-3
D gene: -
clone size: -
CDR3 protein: CASSPQGAGNTIYF
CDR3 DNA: TGTGCCAGCAGCCCACAGGGAGCTGGAAACACCATATATTTT

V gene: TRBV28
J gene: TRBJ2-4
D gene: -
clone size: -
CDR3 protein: CASSAPGQGKNIQYF
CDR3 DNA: TGTGCCAGCTCGGCCCCGGGGCAGGGCAAAAACATTCAGTACTTC

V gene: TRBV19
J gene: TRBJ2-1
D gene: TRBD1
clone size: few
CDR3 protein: CASRDRGEQFF
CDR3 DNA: TGTGCCAGTAGAGACAGGGGTGAGCAGTTCTTC

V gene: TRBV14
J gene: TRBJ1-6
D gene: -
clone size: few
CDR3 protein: CASSQGYNSPLHF
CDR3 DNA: TGTGCCAGCAGCCAAGGTTATAATTCACCCCTCCACTTT

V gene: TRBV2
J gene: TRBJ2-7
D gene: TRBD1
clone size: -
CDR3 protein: CASSLGQGGEQYF
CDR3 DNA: TGTGCCAGCAGCCTGGGACAGGGGGGTGAGCAGTACTTC

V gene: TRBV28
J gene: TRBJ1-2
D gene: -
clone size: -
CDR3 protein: CASSSLANGYTF
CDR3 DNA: TGTGCCAGCAGTTCCCTTGCGAATGGCTACACCTTC

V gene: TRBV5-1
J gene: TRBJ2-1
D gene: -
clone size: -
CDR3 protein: CASSLAPKDQFF
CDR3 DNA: TGCGCCAGCAGCTTGGCCCCTAAAGATCAGTTCTTC

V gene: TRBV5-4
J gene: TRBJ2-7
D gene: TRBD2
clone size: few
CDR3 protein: CASSPTSDPSYEQYF
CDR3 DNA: TGTGCCAGCAGTCCAACTAGCGACCCTAGCTACGAGCAGTACTTC

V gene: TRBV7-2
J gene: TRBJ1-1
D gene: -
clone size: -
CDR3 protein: CASSVQPPNTEAFF
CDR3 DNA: TGTGCCAGCAGCGTACAGCCTCCAAACACTGAAGCTTTCTTT

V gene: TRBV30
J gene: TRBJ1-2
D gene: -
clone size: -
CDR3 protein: CAWIVRGAFHTF
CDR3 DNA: TGTGCCTGGATTGTTAGGGGGGCATTCCACACCTTC

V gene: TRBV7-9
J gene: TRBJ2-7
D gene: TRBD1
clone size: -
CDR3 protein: CASSDRTGGAYEQYF
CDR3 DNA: TGTGCCAGCAGCGACAGGACAGGGGGCGCATACGAGCAGTACTTC

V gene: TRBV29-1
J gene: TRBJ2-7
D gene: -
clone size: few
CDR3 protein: CSVGNRVAQYF
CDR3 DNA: TGCAGCGTTGGGAACAGGGTCGCGCAGTACTTC

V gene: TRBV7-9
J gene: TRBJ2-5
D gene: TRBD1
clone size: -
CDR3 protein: CASSLGAGGMETQYF
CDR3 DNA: TGTGCCAGCAGCTTAGGGGCAGGGGGCATGGAGACCCAGTACTTC

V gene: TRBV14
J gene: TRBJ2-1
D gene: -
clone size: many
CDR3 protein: CASSQRPDSSYNEQFF
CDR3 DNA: TGTGCCAGCAGCCAAAGACCGGACAGCTCCTACAATGAGCAGTTCTTC

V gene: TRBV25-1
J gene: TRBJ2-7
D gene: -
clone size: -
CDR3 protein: CASSPTSSRLGEQYF
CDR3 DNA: TGTGCCAGCAGCCCCACATCTAGTAGGCTTGGCGAGCAGTACTTC